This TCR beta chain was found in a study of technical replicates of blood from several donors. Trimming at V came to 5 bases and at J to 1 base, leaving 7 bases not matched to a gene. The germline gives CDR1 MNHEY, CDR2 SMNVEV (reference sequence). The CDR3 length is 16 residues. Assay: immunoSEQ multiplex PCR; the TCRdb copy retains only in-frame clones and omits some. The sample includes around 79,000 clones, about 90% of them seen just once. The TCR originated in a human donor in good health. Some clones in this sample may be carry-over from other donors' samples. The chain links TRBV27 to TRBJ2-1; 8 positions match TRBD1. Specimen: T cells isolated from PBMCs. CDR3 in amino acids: CASSPSQGESYNEQFF. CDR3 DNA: TGTGCCAGCAGTCCATCACAGGGGGAGTCCTACAATGAGCAGTTCTTC.